The present entry profiles one T cell receptor beta chain with its context. Its cognate antigen is unknown. The sample comes from a study of cytomegalovirus exposure and HLA in healthy donors. Study summary: Earlier, 150 million to 200 million T cells were analyzed, and over 95 million unique TCR beta sequences were found among them. Study-level findings and limits: Researchers counted approximately 160 TCR beta chains as cytomegalovirus-associated.

This PCR relied on a set of 60 Vbeta primers and 13 Jbeta primers. Some clones are missing from TCRdb's copy, which holds only in-frame ones; the method was immunoSEQ multiplex PCR. The sample has 130,000 to 150,000 clones; roughly three quarters are singletons. Germline V gene sequence: CDR1 MRHNA, CDR2 SNTAGT. The CDR3 spans 14 residues. V shed 3 bases, J shed 8 bases, and the junction held 3 bases outside the gene matches. This chain links TRBV6-4 with TRBJ2-1; 11 bases map to TRBD2. The sample was PBMCs. This receptor was taken from a woman in her forties or fifties in good health and CMV-seronegative. The CDR3 protein is CASSDSGGADEQFF. CDR3 bases: TGTGCCAGCAGTGATAGCGGGGGGGCCGATGAGCAGTTCTTC.